A single T cell receptor (beta chain) is shown here with its context. Method: immunoSEQ multiplex PCR; TCRdb's copy keeps in-frame clones and lacks some. Altogether about 15,000 clones are present, around 68% being singletons, with the ten largest covering about 29%. This entry is derived from a study of T cells after somatic rescue of genetic block. The CDR3 contains 15 residues. Trimming cost V 3 bases and J 0 bases, with 8 bases left between them. Germline CDR1 is KGHSH and CDR2 is LQKENI. Sequencing was carried out using peripheral blood mononuclear cells (PBMCs). This sequence was found in a man between 18 and 35 years old. The chain employs TRBV18 and TRBJ2-2; D is perhaps TRBD1 (6 bases). The CDR3 loop is CASSPNRANTGELFF. The CDR3 DNA is TGTGCCAGCTCACCTAACAGGGCGAACACCGGGGAGCTGTTTTTT. The complete variable domain, with remaining parts taken from reference TRBV18 and TRBJ2-2, reads NAGVMQNPRHLVRRRGQEARLRCSPMKGHSHVYWYRQLPEEGLKFMVYLQKENIIDESGMPKERFSAEFPKEGPSILRIQQVVRGDSAAYFCASSPNRANTGELFFGEGSRLTVL.